Listed here are 20 T cell receptor beta chains from one sample, sequenced in a study of spatial heterogeneity in lung cancer. In TCRdb, the 5' RACE reads were re-called with MiXCR into one record per CDR3 protein. The sample shows about 92,000 distinct CDR3 sequences, approximately 12% of them seen only once. Described time point: sample taken at primary tumor resection. Whole RNA, isolated from tumor, nontumor lung or frozen PBMC, was sequenced without prior sorting. The specimen comprised PBMCs, sampled at surgery. The receptors come from a male donor with early-stage non-small cell lung cancer.

Remarks on this clonotype: The junction differs from germline at one of its ends, possibly a read error. The chain combines TRBV7-7 with TRBJ2-2, with D perhaps TRBD1 or TRBD2 (6 bases each). CDR1 is SSHAT and CDR2 is FNYEAQ in the germline V gene (reference sequence). The CDR3 runs to 16 residues. The CDR3 loop reads CASSPRGGQNTGELFF. The CDR3 DNA sequence: TGTGCTAGCAGCCCCCGAGGGGGGCAGAACACCGGGGAGCTGTTTTTT.

The rearrangement joins TRBV6-6 to TRBJ2-2; the match to TRBD2 covers 10 bases. CDR1 is MNHNY and CDR2 is SVGAGI in the germline V gene (reference sequence). After removal of 2 bases from V and 7 bases from J, the junction contained 10 bases not matched to a gene. The length of the CDR3 is 17 residues. The CDR3 region is CASSYGFLAGAVGELFF. Written as DNA, the CDR3 is TGTGCCAGCAGTTACGGGTTCCTAGCGGGAGCGGTCGGGGAGCTGTTTTTT.

This clonotype has only a few counts. The V call is TRBV13, the J call TRBJ1-4, with 8 bases matching TRBD1. Germline values: CDR1 PRHDT, CDR2 FYEKMQ (reference sequence). J was trimmed by 3 bases and V by 3 bases; bases with no gene match: 3. The CDR3 contains 15 residues. The chain's CDR3 is CASSFRTGSNEKLFF. In DNA, the CDR3 is TGTGCCAGCAGCTTTAGGACAGGGTCTAATGAAAAACTGTTTTTT.

The gene calls are TRBV6-5 and TRBJ2-3, with TRBD1 matching over 11 bases. The CDR3 extends over 15 amino acids. Germline CDR1 MNHEY, CDR2 SVGAGI. The V and J ends lost 6 bases and 5 bases, in that order; junction bases with no gene match: 7. CDR3 in amino acids: CASRSPGQGVDTQYF. CDR3 bases: TGTGCCAGCAGATCACCGGGACAGGGGGTAGATACGCAGTATTTT.

This clonotype came up many times. The chain employs TRBV5-1 and TRBJ2-3; D may be TRBD1 or TRBD2 (5 bases each). V shed 8 bases and J shed 6 bases, with 16 bases lying between them. This CDR3 region has 13 residues. In germline, CDR1 is SGHRS, CDR2 YFSETQ. The CDR3 region has the DNA TGCGCCAGTCGGGACGGTACCACGGATACGCAGTATTTT. It specifies CASRDGTTDTQYF.

This chain uses TRBV12-3 or TRBV12-4 with TRBJ1-4, with TRBD1 as a possible D gene (6 bases). V lost 4 bases to trimming and J lost 7 bases, with 13 bases between them. The CDR3 has 14 amino acids. The CDR3 DNA reads TGTGCCAGCAGTTATTCACAGGGCTTTGAAAAACTGTTTTTT. It encodes CASSYSQGFEKLFF.

In this sample, this clonotype turned up once. A single base separates this from a much larger clone, so it may be a read error. The V and J genes are TRBV12-3 or TRBV12-4 and TRBJ1-1; 7 bases align to TRBD1. The CDR3 is 14 amino acids. V dropped 6 bases and J dropped 1; count of bases not matched to a gene: 5. Here the CDR3 DNA reads TGTGCCAGCAGCCGGGGACAGCAGAACACTGAAGCTTTCTTT. Translating gives CASSRGQQNTEAFF.

The table lists this clonotype with many counts. V gene TRBV5-1 combines with J gene TRBJ2-2, with TRBD1 matching 7 bases. The CDR3 totals 17 residues. Germline V gene sequence: CDR1 SGHRS, CDR2 YFSETQ. J gave up 0 bases and V 4 bases, and 9 bases lay outside the gene matches. The CDR3 DNA reads TGCGCCAGCAGCCTAGGGACAGCCTCTTCGAACACCGGGGAGCTGTTTTTT. Translation: CASSLGTASSNTGELFF. Together with reference TRBV5-1 and TRBJ2-2, the CDR3 gives the full variable domain: KAGVTQTPRYLIKTRGQQVTLSCSPISGHRSVSWYQQTPGQGLQFLFEYFSETQRNKGNFPGRFSGRQFSNSRSEMNVSTLELGDSALYLCASSLGTASSNTGELFFGEGSRLTVL.

This clonotype was seen only a few times. V usage is TRBV7-3 and J usage is TRBJ2-2; the D gene is possibly TRBD1 (5 bases). Trimming shortened V by 0 bases and J by 5 bases, and 7 bases separated the two germline ends. Germline V CDR1 and CDR2: SGHTA, FQGTGA. CDR3 length: 14 residues. The CDR3 spells CASSLTGPTGELFF. The CDR3 coding sequence is TGTGCCAGCAGCTTAACGGGGCCAACCGGGGAGCTGTTTTTT.

On this clonotype itself: This may be a read error: a much more frequent sequence differs by one nucleotide. This chain joins TRBV24-1 and TRBJ2-2; D is unclear. V lost 3 bases and J 6 bases, leaving 10 bases between the germline ends. Germline loops: CDR1 KGHDR, CDR2 SFDVKD. The CDR3 has 14 residues. For the CDR3, the DNA is TGTGCCACCAGTGATAGTCGAGACGCCGGGGAGCTGTTTTTT. Amino acid sequence: CATSDSRDAGELFF.

There are a few counts of this clonotype. This rearrangement joins TRBV6-2 or TRBV6-3 to TRBJ2-7, with 8 bases fitting TRBD1. CDR3 size: 16 residues. Germline V gene data show CDR1 as MNHEY and CDR2 as SVGEGT. Losses at the gene ends were 3 bases for V and 2 bases for J; bases not matched to a gene: 9. CDR3 protein: CASSYNRDRYTYEQYF. CDR3 nucleotide sequence: TGTGCCAGCAGTTATAACCGGGACAGGTATACCTACGAGCAGTACTTC.

The chain uses TRBV3-1 and TRBJ1-1; 9 bases align to TRBD1. Per germline, CDR1 LGHDT and CDR2 YNNKEL (reference sequence). Losses at the gene ends were 3 bases for V and 4 bases for J; bases not matched to a gene: 3. The CDR3 has 14 residues. The CDR3 here is CASSQNRGLTEAFF. As DNA, the CDR3 is TGTGCCAGCAGCCAGAACAGGGGGCTCACTGAAGCTTTCTTT.

This clonotype has a handful of counts. The rearrangement uses TRBV5-1 and TRBJ2-3; D gene ambiguous. Germline lookup yields CDR1 SGHRS and CDR2 YFSETQ. The CDR3 contains 11 residues. With 3 bases removed from V and 6 bases from J, the gap between germline ends came to 5 bases. CDR3 sequence: CASSSWDTQYF. The CDR3 DNA reads as TGCGCCAGCAGCTCCTGGGATACGCAGTATTTT.

This clonotype was seen only a few times. The chain recombines TRBV6-2 or TRBV6-3 with TRBJ1-1; D gene unclear. V was cut by 2 bases and J by 8 bases, with 9 bases left in between. CDR1 and CDR2 from the germline V gene are MNHEY and SVGEGT. This CDR3 is built from 12 residues. This CDR3 is CASSYPGPEAFF. The CDR3 bases are TGTGCCAGCAGTTACCCGGGTCCCGAAGCTTTCTTT.

CDR3 sequence: CASGPGLASTDTQYF. CDR3 nucleotides: TGTGCTAGTGGCCCAGGACTAGCTAGCACAGATACGCAGTATTTT. J is TRBJ2-3 and V is TRBV12-5; 8 nucleotides agree with TRBD2. The CDR3 is made up of 15 amino acids. The V gene's germline CDR1 is LGHNT and CDR2 FRNRAP. The V and J ends lost 6 bases and 0 bases, in that order; junction bases with no gene match: 5.

This clonotype was observed many times. This chain connects TRBV5-1 to TRBJ2-7, with a weak D call TRBD1 (5 bases). Between the trimmed V and J ends, which lost 5 bases and 8 bases, there was a span of 17 bases. There are 13 residues in the CDR3. The germline V gene encodes CDR1 SGHRS and CDR2 YFSETQ. Here the CDR3 DNA reads TGCGCCAGCAGGGAGCAGGACACCCCCCAGCAGTACTTC. Its protein product is CASREQDTPQQYF.

This clonotype was seen more than once but under ten times. This chain uses TRBV3-1 with TRBJ1-6; D call uncertain. Between the trimmed V and J ends, which lost 4 bases and 8 bases, there was a span of 12 bases. There are 14 residues in the CDR3. Germline V lookup: CDR1 LGHDT, CDR2 YNNKEL (reference sequence). Here the CDR3 DNA reads TGTGCCAGCAGCCCCCGCGCCAAAGATTCACCCCTCCACTTT. This sequence encodes CASSPRAKDSPLHF.

The J gene is TRBJ1-6, the V gene TRBV29-1, with D possibly being TRBD1 (5 bases). The CDR3 is 12 residues long. V was cut by 4 bases and J by 8 bases, with 9 bases left in between. CDR1 is SQVTM, CDR2 ANQGSEA, per germline. The CDR3 DNA follows: TGCAGCGTTGGGGGAGGGGATTCACCCCTCCACTTT. Amino acids: CSVGGGDSPLHF.

The chain recombines TRBV4-3 with TRBJ2-3, with 11 nucleotides matching TRBD2. CDR1 is LGHNA and CDR2 is YSLEER in the germline V gene. V lost 1 base and J lost 6; bases outside the gene matches: 9. The length of the CDR3 is 17 residues. The CDR3 protein is CASSQGGLAGGGDTQYF. The CDR3 coding sequence is TGCGCCAGCAGCCAAGGAGGGCTAGCGGGAGGAGGGGATACGCAGTATTTT.

The chain uses TRBV10-1 and TRBJ2-3; 7 nucleotides line up with TRBD1. The CDR3 sequence is 15 residues long. Trimming took 6 bases from V and 2 from J; bases not matched to a gene: 8. Germline lookup yields CDR1 WNHNN and CDR2 SYGVQD (reference sequence). The CDR3 DNA reads TGCGCCAGCAGCGATCCGGGACAGCCCACAGATACGCAGTATTTT. Translating it yields CASSDPGQPTDTQYF.